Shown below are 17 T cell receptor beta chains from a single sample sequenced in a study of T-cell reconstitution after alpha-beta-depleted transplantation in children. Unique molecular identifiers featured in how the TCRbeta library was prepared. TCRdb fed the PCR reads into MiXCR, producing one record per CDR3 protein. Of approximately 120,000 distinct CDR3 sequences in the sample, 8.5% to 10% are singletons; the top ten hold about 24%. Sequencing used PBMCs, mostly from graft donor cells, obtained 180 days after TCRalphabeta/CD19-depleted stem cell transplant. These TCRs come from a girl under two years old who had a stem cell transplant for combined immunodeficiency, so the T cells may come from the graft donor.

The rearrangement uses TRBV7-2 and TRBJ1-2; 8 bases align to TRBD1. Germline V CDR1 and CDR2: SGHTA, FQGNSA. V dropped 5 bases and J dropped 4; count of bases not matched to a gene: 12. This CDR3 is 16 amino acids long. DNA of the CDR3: TGTGCCAGCAGCCTGGGCGCAGGGGGCGCAGGCTATGGCTACACCTTC. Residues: CASSLGAGGAGYGYTF.

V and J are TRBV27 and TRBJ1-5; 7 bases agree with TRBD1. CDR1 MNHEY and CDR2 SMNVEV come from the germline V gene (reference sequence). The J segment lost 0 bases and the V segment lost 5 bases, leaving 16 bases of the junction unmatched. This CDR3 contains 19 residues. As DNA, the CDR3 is TGTGCCAGCAGTCCAAACAGGGGAGGGCGGCTCTATAGCAATCAGCCCCAGCATTTT. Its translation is CASSPNRGGRLYSNQPQHF.

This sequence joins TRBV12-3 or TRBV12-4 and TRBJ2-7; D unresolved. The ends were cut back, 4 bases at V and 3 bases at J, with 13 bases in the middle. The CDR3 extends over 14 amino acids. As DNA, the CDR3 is TGTGCCAGCAGTTCCTTGGACGGAATCTACGAGCAGTACTTC. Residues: CASSSLDGIYEQYF.

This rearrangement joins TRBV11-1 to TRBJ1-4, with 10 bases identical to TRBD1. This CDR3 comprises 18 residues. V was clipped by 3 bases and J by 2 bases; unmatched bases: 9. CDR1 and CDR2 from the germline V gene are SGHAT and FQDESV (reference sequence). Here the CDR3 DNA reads TGTGCCAGCAGCTTTATTCGACAGGGGGCAGTGACTAATGAAAAACTGTTTTTT. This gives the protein CASSFIRQGAVTNEKLFF.

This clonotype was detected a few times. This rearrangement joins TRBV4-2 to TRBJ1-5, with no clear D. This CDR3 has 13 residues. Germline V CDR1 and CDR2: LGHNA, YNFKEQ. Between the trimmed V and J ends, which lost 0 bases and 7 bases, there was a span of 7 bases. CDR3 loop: CASSQEQNQPQHF. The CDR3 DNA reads TGTGCCAGCAGCCAAGAACAAAACCAGCCCCAGCATTTT.

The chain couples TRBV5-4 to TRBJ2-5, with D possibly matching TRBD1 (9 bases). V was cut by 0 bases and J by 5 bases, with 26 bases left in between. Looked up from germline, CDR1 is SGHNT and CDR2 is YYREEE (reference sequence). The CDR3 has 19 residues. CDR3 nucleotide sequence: TGTGCCAGCAGCTTGGTTGCGGGGGGAGGGACAGGGCTCAAGGAGACCCAGTACTTC. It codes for CASSLVAGGGTGLKETQYF.

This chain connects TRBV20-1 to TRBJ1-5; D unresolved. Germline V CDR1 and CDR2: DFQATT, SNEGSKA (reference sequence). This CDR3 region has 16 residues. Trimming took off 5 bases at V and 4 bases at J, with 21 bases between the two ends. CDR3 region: CSAFRSRASWNQPQHF. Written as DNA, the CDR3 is TGCAGTGCTTTCCGGTCCCGGGCCAGTTGGAATCAGCCCCAGCATTTT.

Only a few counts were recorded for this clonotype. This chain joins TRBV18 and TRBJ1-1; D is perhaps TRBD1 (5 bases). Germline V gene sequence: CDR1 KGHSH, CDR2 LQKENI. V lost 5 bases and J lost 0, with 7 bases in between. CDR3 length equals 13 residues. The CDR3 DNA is TGTGCCAGCTCAGACAGTCTGAACACTGAAGCTTTCTTT. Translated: CASSDSLNTEAFF. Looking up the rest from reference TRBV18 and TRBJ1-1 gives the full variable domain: NAGVMQNPRHLVRRRGQEARLRCSPMKGHSHVYWYRQLPEEGLKFMVYLQKENIIDESGMPKERFSAEFPKEGPSILRIQQVVRGDSAAYFCASSDSLNTEAFFGQGTRLTVV.

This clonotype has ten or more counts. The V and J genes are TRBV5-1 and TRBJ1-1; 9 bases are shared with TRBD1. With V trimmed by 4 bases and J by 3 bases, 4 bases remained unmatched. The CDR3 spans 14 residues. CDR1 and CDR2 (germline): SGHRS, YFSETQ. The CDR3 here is CASSGQGSYTEAFF. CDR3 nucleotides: TGCGCCAGCAGCGGACAGGGGAGTTACACTGAAGCTTTCTTT.

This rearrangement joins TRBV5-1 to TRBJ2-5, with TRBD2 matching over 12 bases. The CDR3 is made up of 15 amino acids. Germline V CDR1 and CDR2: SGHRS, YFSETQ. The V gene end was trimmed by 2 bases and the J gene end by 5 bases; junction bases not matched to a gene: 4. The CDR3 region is CASSFRLAGAETQYF. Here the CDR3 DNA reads TGCGCCAGCAGCTTTCGACTAGCGGGGGCGGAGACCCAGTACTTC.

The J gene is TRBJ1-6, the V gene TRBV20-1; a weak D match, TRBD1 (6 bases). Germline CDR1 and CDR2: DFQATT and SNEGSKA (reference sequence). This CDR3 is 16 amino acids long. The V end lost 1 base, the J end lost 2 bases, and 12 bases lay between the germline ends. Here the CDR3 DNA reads TGCAGTGCTAGAGTGTCTGGGGGCGCCTATAATTCACCCCTCCACTTT. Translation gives CSARVSGGAYNSPLHF.

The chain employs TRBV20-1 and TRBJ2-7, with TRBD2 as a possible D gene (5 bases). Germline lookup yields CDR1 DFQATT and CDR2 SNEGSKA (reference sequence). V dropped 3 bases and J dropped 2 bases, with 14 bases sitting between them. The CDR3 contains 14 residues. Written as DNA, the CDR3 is TGCAGTGCTAGCAAAGCCGGGCGGGCCTACGAGCAGTACTTC. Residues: CSASKAGRAYEQYF.

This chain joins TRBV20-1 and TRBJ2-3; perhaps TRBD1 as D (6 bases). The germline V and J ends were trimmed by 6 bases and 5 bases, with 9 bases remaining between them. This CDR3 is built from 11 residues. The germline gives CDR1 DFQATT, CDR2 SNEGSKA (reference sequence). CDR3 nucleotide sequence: TGCAGTGCCTTCAGGGGAGATACGCAGTATTTT. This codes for CSAFRGDTQYF.

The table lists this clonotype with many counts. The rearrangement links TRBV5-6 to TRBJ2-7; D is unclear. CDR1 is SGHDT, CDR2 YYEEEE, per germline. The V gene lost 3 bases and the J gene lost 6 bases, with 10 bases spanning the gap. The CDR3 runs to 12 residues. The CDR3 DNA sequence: TGTGCCAGCAGCTGGAGTAAAGGCGAGCAGTACTTC. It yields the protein CASSWSKGEQYF.

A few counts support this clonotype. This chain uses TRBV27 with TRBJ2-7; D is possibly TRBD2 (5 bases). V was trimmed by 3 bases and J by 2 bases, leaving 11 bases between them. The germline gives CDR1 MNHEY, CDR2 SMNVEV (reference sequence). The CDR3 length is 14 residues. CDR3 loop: CASSFGTGTYEQYF. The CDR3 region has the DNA TGTGCCAGCAGTTTCGGCACCGGGACCTACGAGCAGTACTTC.

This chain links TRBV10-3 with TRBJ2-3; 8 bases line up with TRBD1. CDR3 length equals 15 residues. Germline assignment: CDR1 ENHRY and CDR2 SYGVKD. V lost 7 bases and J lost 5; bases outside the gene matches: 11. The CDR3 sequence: CAITPGQGPLDTQYF. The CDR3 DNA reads TGTGCCATCACCCCTGGACAGGGCCCGCTAGATACGCAGTATTTT.

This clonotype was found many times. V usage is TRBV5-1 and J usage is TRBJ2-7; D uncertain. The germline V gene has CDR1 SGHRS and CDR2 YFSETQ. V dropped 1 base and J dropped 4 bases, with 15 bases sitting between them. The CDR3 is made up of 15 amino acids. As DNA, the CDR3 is TGCGCCAGCAGCTTGTCTGCGACGGAAAGTTACGAGCAGTACTTC. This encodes CASSLSATESYEQYF.